A single sample gave rise to the 20 T cell receptor beta chains below, sequenced in a study of T cell changes during pregnancy in multiple sclerosis. Method: immunoSEQ multiplex PCR; TCRdb's copy keeps in-frame clones and lacks some. This table has 60,000 to 90,000 clones, around nine tenths appearing once. The sequences come from peripheral blood, collected before pregnancy. The receptor set was obtained from a female donor with multiple sclerosis, enrolled in a pregnancy study.

This sequence joins TRBV15 and TRBJ2-3, with TRBD1 matching over 8 bases. The germline V gene encodes CDR1 LNHNV and CDR2 YYDKDF (reference sequence). J gave up 5 bases and V 0 bases, and 16 bases lay outside the gene matches. The CDR3 extends over 19 amino acids. This CDR3 reads CATSRDGGQDHTDGDTQYF. The CDR3 DNA follows: TGTGCCACCAGCAGAGATGGGGGACAGGACCATACCGATGGAGATACGCAGTATTTT.

This clone was seen once. CDR3: CASSPDRGFGNTIYF. CDR3 DNA: TGCGCCAGCAGCCCCGACAGGGGGTTTGGAAACACCATATATTTT. The rearrangement uses TRBV4-1 and TRBJ1-3, with 9 nucleotides matching TRBD1. The CDR3 is 15 residues long. CDR1 is MGHRA, CDR2 YSYEKL, per germline. The V and J ends lost 4 bases and 3 bases, in that order; junction bases with no gene match: 4.

This chain joins TRBV19 and TRBJ1-4, with D possibly being TRBD1 (6 bases). CDR3 length: 13 amino acids. Trimming took off 6 bases at V and 8 bases at J, with 13 bases between the two ends. Germline CDR1 reads LNHDA; CDR2 reads SQIVND (reference sequence). CDR3 coding DNA: TGTGCCAGTAGACAGGGAGCATGGGAAAAACTGTTTTTT. Translation: CASRQGAWEKLFF.

In this sample, this clone turned up once. The chain links TRBV30 to TRBJ1-4; TRBD1 might be the D (5 bases). The V end lost 2 bases, the J end lost 7 bases, and 14 bases lay between the germline ends. This CDR3 is 14 amino acids long. In germline, CDR1 is GTSNPN, CDR2 SVGIG (reference sequence). The DNA of the CDR3 is TGTGCCTGGAGTCTCGGACCAAGGGGTGAAAAACTGTTTTTT. It translates to CAWSLGPRGEKLFF.

This clone was detected ten times or more. The rearrangement links TRBV4-2 to TRBJ2-1; 7 bases map to TRBD2. CDR1 LGHNA and CDR2 YNFKEQ come from the germline V gene. The V and J ends lost 0 bases and 8 bases, in that order; junction bases with no gene match: 10. The CDR3 totals 16 residues. The CDR3 loop is CASSQDLGGGSDEQFF. The CDR3 DNA sequence: TGTGCCAGCAGCCAAGATCTGGGGGGGGGATCGGATGAGCAGTTCTTC.

The chain joins TRBV4-2 to TRBJ2-3; 8 bases are shared with TRBD1. The CDR3 runs to 21 residues. V gave up 1 base and J gave up 0 bases; unmatched junction bases: 18. CDR1 and CDR2 from the germline V gene are LGHNA and YNFKEQ. The DNA for the CDR3 is TGTGCCAGCAGCCAAGGCGTTCGTAGGACAGGGACCCCAGGGAGCACAGATACGCAGTATTTT. Its translation: CASSQGVRRTGTPGSTDTQYF.

V gene TRBV5-1 combines with J gene TRBJ2-2, with 10 bases matching TRBD1. Germline CDR1 SGHRS, CDR2 YFSETQ. This CDR3 has 16 amino acids. The junction had 8 bases not matched to a gene; V was cut back by 7 bases and J by 2 bases. The CDR3 here is CASAQETGGNTGELFF. CDR3 sequence (DNA): TGCGCCAGCGCCCAAGAGACAGGGGGCAACACCGGGGAGCTGTTTTTT.

V gene TRBV18 combines with J gene TRBJ1-2; D remains ambiguous. This CDR3 is 12 amino acids long. Germline CDR1 KGHSH, CDR2 LQKENI. V lost 4 bases and J 2 bases, leaving 5 bases between the germline ends. The CDR3 sequence is CASSQENYGYTF. CDR3 DNA sequence: TGTGCCAGCTCACAGGAGAACTATGGCTACACCTTC.

This clone came up once. The CDR3 reads CASSLGTGDNEQFF. The CDR3 bases are TGTGCCAGCAGTCTCGGGACAGGGGACAATGAGCAGTTCTTC. The chain is built from TRBV7-9 and TRBJ2-1, with TRBD1 matching 10 bases. The ends lost 6 bases at V and 5 bases at J; junction bases unmatched: 4. The CDR3 is 14 amino acids. Germline V gene sequence: CDR1 SEHNR, CDR2 FQNEAQ (reference sequence).

This rearrangement joins TRBV7-9 to TRBJ1-2; 10 bases match TRBD1. V dropped 5 bases and J dropped 8; count of bases not matched to a gene: 8. The CDR3 loop spans 14 amino acids. The germline CDR1 and CDR2 sequences are SEHNR and FQNEAQ (reference sequence). The CDR3, as DNA: TGTGCCAGCAGCCGCACCGGGACAGGGGTAGGCTACACCTTC. The encoded protein is CASSRTGTGVGYTF.

The V call is TRBV30, the J call TRBJ2-2; TRBD2 is a possible D gene (5 bases). The CDR3 covers 14 residues. Trimming pared 5 bases from V and 1 base from J, leaving 11 bases between. CDR1 and CDR2 (germline): GTSNPN, SVGIG (reference sequence). The CDR3 is CAWLPGKNTGELFF. DNA for the CDR3: TGTGCCTGGCTCCCGGGGAAGAACACCGGGGAGCTGTTTTTT. Looking up the rest from reference TRBV30 and TRBJ2-2 gives the full variable domain: SQTIHQWPATLVQPVGSPLSLECTVEGTSNPNLYWYRQAAGRGLQLLFYSVGIGQISSEVPQNLSASRPQDRQFILSSKKLLLSDSGFYLCAWLPGKNTGELFFGEGSRLTVL.

A few counts support this clone. V and J are TRBV5-4 and TRBJ2-2, with 9 positions matching TRBD1. Germline V gene sequence: CDR1 SGHNT, CDR2 YYREEE (reference sequence). V shed 4 bases and J 5 bases; nucleotides not matched to a gene: 6. This CDR3 contains 15 residues. The CDR3 protein is CASSLGQGMTGELFF. In DNA form, the CDR3 reads TGTGCCAGCAGCCTAGGACAGGGGATGACCGGGGAGCTGTTTTTT.

The gene calls are TRBV2 and TRBJ2-7; 7 bases agree with TRBD1. Germline V gene data show CDR1 as SNHLY and CDR2 as FYNNEI. Unmatched junction bases numbered 4, after V lost 8 bases and J lost 0 bases. CDR3 length equals 13 residues. The CDR3, as DNA: TGTGCCAGCCTGGGACAGAACTCCTACGAGCAGTACTTC. Amino acid sequence: CASLGQNSYEQYF. The full variable domain, in which reference TRBV2 and TRBJ2-7 provide the parts outside the CDR3, is EPEVTQTPSHQVTQMGQEVILRCVPISNHLYFYWYRQILGQKVEFLVSFYNNEISEKSEIFDDQFSVERPDGSNFTLKIRSTKLEDSAMYFCASLGQNSYEQYFGPGTRLTVT.

The chain couples TRBV5-4 to TRBJ1-2; D gene ambiguous. The V gene's germline CDR1 is SGHNT and CDR2 YYREEE (reference sequence). This CDR3 has 12 amino acids. Trimming cost V 4 bases and J 7 bases, with 11 bases left between them. CDR3 protein: CASSLDWSGYTF. The CDR3 bases are TGTGCCAGCAGCCTAGACTGGTCTGGCTACACCTTC.

This chain links TRBV11-2 with TRBJ1-3; the D gene is possibly TRBD1 (6 bases). Germline-derived CDR1 and CDR2 are SGHAT and FQNNGV. The CDR3 sequence is 15 residues long. V lost 8 bases and J 4 bases, leaving 18 bases between the germline ends. This CDR3 is CASGTLRGGGNTIYF. CDR3 in DNA: TGTGCCAGCGGAACCCTCAGAGGGGGAGGAAACACCATATATTTT. The full variable domain, its missing parts supplied by reference TRBV11-2 and TRBJ1-3, is EAGVAQSPRYKIIEKRQSVAFWCNPISGHATLYWYQQILGQGPKLLIQFQNNGVVDDSQLPKDRFSAERLKGVDSTLKIQPAKLEDSAVYLCASGTLRGGGNTIYFGEGSWLTVV.

The rearrangement uses TRBV2 and TRBJ2-3; 7 bases align to TRBD2. The CDR3 has 15 residues. V trimming: 5 bases; J trimming: 6 bases; junction bases outside the gene matches: 11. Germline assignment: CDR1 SNHLY and CDR2 FYNNEI. The CDR3, as DNA: TGTGCCAGCAGTAAAGGGCTAGCGGACGGGGATACGCAGTATTTT. Amino acid sequence: CASSKGLADGDTQYF.

The gene calls are TRBV27 and TRBJ1-2, with D perhaps TRBD1 (6 bases). This CDR3 is built from 11 residues. Germline values: CDR1 MNHEY, CDR2 SMNVEV (reference sequence). Between the trimmed V and J ends, which lost 8 bases and 8 bases, there was a span of 12 bases. The CDR3 coding sequence is TGTGCCAGCTTAGGGGGAGAGGGCTACACCTTC. Protein sequence: CASLGGEGYTF.

This rearrangement joins TRBV2 to TRBJ1-4, with 9 bases identical to TRBD1. The CDR3 contains 15 residues. V trimming: 3 bases; J trimming: 4 bases; junction bases outside the gene matches: 3. Germline V gene lookup returns CDR1 SNHLY and CDR2 FYNNEI. In DNA, the CDR3 is TGTGCCAGCAGTGACCAGGGACAGGGTAATGAAAAACTGTTTTTT. Translation gives CASSDQGQGNEKLFF.

The genes are TRBV5-4 and TRBJ2-7, with TRBD2 matching over 15 bases. Germline V gene lookup returns CDR1 SGHNT and CDR2 YYREEE (reference sequence). CDR3 length: 17 amino acids. With 4 bases clipped from V and 2 bases from J, the junction kept 7 bases outside the gene matches. CDR3: CASSTGTSGGPTYEQYF. Here the CDR3 DNA reads TGTGCCAGCAGCACCGGGACTAGCGGGGGGCCTACCTACGAGCAGTACTTC.

V gene TRBV30 combines with J gene TRBJ1-2; the D gene is possibly TRBD1 (6 bases). This CDR3 region has 12 residues. V was clipped by 2 bases and J by 8 bases, with 12 bases between them. CDR1 is GTSNPN, CDR2 SVGIG, per germline (reference sequence). The CDR3 region has the DNA TGTGCCTGGAGTTCTGGGGGCCCAGGCTACACCTTC. Translating it yields CAWSSGGPGYTF.